Presented here are 30 T cell receptor beta chains from one specimen sequenced in a study of T cell repertoires in cytomegalovirus infection. TCRdb reprocessed the reads via MiXCR and lists one record per CDR3 protein. This sample has about 71,000 distinct CDR3 sequences; 20% to 25% occur once, and the top ten carry roughly two thirds. Their target antigens are unknown. The source material was CD8+ T cells from cultured PBMCs, sampled from culture after CMV antigen stimulation. These receptors originate from a human donor in good health (CMV status not recorded). Some clones in this sample may be carry-over from other donors' samples.

As concerns this clonotype: Germline is not matched at one junction end, which may reflect a read error. V usage is TRBV7-6 and J usage is TRBJ2-7; D ambiguous. The CDR3 spans 13 residues. Germline CDR1 is SGHVS and CDR2 is FNYEAQ. The DNA of the CDR3 is TGTGCTAGCAGCTTAGCCCCCAAGAGCGAGCAGTACTTC. The encoded protein is CASSLAPKSEQYF.

The V call is TRBV9, the J call TRBJ1-2; 7 nucleotides align to TRBD1. V trimming: 7 bases; J trimming: 2 bases; junction bases outside the gene matches: 5. Germline assignment: CDR1 SGDLS and CDR2 YYNGEE. CDR3 length: 13 amino acids. CDR3 DNA: TGTGCCAGCCGGGGACAGAGCAACTATGGCTACACCTTC. Translating it yields CASRGQSNYGYTF.

J is TRBJ2-1 and V is TRBV10-1, with D perhaps matching TRBD2 (7 bases). Germline CDR1 and CDR2: WNHNN and SYGVQD (reference sequence). V lost 5 bases, J lost 2 bases, and 16 bases lay in between. The CDR3 extends over 16 amino acids. CDR3 sequence: CASSSVEGGPYNEQFF. The CDR3 coding sequence is TGCGCCAGCAGTTCCGTCGAGGGGGGGCCCTACAATGAGCAGTTCTTC.

This chain uses TRBV28 with TRBJ1-6, with TRBD1 identical over 7 bases. Trimming at V came to 10 bases and at J to 13 bases, leaving 10 bases not matched to a gene. The CDR3 extends over 12 amino acids. Germline lookup yields CDR1 MDHEN and CDR2 SYDVKM. CDR3 nucleotide sequence: TGTGCCACTTGGGACAGCCGTTTCCCCCTCCACTTT. It codes for CATWDSRFPLHF.

The chain is built from TRBV7-2 and TRBJ2-7; D is unclear. This CDR3 has 12 amino acids. The V and J ends lost 5 bases and 2 bases respectively, with 7 bases between them. Germline CDR1 SGHTA, CDR2 FQGNSA. The CDR3 loop is CASSKGPYEQYF. For the CDR3, the DNA is TGTGCCAGCAGCAAAGGTCCCTACGAGCAGTACTTC. Drawing the rest from reference TRBV7-2 and TRBJ2-7, the complete variable domain is GAGVSQSPSNKVTEKGKDVELRCDPISGHTALYWYRQSLGQGLEFLIYFQGNSAPDKSGLPSDRFSAERTGGSVSTLTIQRTQQEDSAVYLCASSKGPYEQYFGPGTRLTVT.

V gene TRBV27 combines with J gene TRBJ1-1, with no clear D. Trimming removed 6 bases at V and 2 bases at J, with 13 bases between. Germline V gene lookup returns CDR1 MNHEY and CDR2 SMNVEV (reference sequence). The CDR3 spans 14 residues. The CDR3 region is CASSPAGFNTEAFF. The CDR3 nucleotides read TGTGCCAGCAGCCCAGCGGGGTTTAACACTGAAGCTTTCTTT.

DNA for the CDR3: TGTGCCAGCAGCTTGGGGCAGGAGGAGCAGTTCTTC. Protein product: CASSLGQEEQFF. The V and J genes are TRBV7-6 and TRBJ2-1, with a weak D call TRBD1 (5 bases). Germline CDR1 SGHVS, CDR2 FNYEAQ. CDR3 length: 12 residues. The V gene lost 3 bases and the J gene lost 10 bases, with 10 bases spanning the gap.

The CDR3 sequence is CASSLRGGSTEAFF. In DNA, the CDR3 is TGTGCCAGCAGCTTAAGAGGGGGATCCACTGAAGCTTTCTTT. V is TRBV7-3 and J is TRBJ1-1, with D perhaps matching TRBD1 (6 bases). This CDR3 comprises 14 residues. The germline V gene has CDR1 SGHTA and CDR2 FQGTGA. Trimming took 1 base from V and 4 from J, leaving 10 bases between them.

This chain uses TRBV4-1 with TRBJ1-5; D ambiguous. Germline V gene sequence: CDR1 MGHRA, CDR2 YSYEKL. The length of the CDR3 is 15 residues. Trimming pared 2 bases from V and 0 bases from J, leaving 8 bases between. The CDR3 region is CASSQLEDSNQPQHF. The DNA for the CDR3 is TGCGCCAGCAGCCAATTGGAGGATAGCAATCAGCCCCAGCATTTT.

The chain links TRBV25-1 to TRBJ1-2; D is uncertain. This CDR3 comprises 13 residues. CDR1 and CDR2 from the germline V gene are MGHDK and SYGVNS. V shed 9 bases and J shed 8 bases, with 19 bases lying between them. This chain's CDR3 is CASGQPGGLGYTF. CDR3 nucleotide sequence: TGTGCCAGTGGCCAGCCTGGAGGCCTGGGCTACACCTTC.

This clonotype occurred a few times. The CDR3 region is CAISEWEQGNQPQHF. The CDR3 bases are TGTGCCATCAGTGAGTGGGAACAGGGGAATCAGCCCCAGCATTTT. This chain links TRBV10-3 with TRBJ1-5; 7 bases align to TRBD1. CDR3 length: 15 amino acids. Trimming removed 1 base from V and 4 bases from J; junction bases left unmatched: 4. The germline V gene encodes CDR1 ENHRY and CDR2 SYGVKD.

The chain links TRBV6-1 to TRBJ2-6; D might be TRBD1 (6 bases). Trimming removed 3 bases from V and 0 bases from J, with 6 bases in between. The CDR3 spans 15 residues. CDR1 MNHNS and CDR2 SASEGT come from the germline V gene. This chain's CDR3 is CASSEDSSGANVLTF. The CDR3 nucleotides read TGTGCCAGCAGTGAGGACAGCTCTGGGGCCAACGTCCTGACTTTC.

The CDR3 region has the DNA TGCAGTGCTAGAGACGTGGGGGACCCTGAAGCTTTCTTT. Amino acid sequence: CSARDVGDPEAFF. This chain links TRBV20-1 with TRBJ1-1, with a tentative D call TRBD1 (5 bases). CDR1 and CDR2 from the germline V gene are DFQATT and SNEGSKA (reference sequence). With 0 bases removed from V and 6 bases from J, the gap between germline ends came to 11 bases. The CDR3 is 13 amino acids.

This rearrangement joins TRBV28 to TRBJ1-6, with a weak D call TRBD1 (6 bases). The length of the CDR3 is 15 residues. V lost 6 bases and J lost 8, with 17 bases in between. Germline loops: CDR1 MDHEN, CDR2 SYDVKM. The CDR3 reads CASSQSQGRDSPLHF. CDR3 DNA: TGTGCCAGCAGCCAATCACAGGGTAGAGATTCACCCCTCCACTTT.

This chain connects TRBV27 to TRBJ2-1, with D perhaps assigned TRBD1 or TRBD2 (5 bases each). The CDR3 totals 13 residues. With 5 bases removed from V and 7 bases from J, the gap between germline ends came to 12 bases. CDR1 MNHEY and CDR2 SMNVEV come from the germline V gene (reference sequence). CDR3 DNA: TGTGCCAGCAGTGGGGGACGTAGGAATGAGCAGTTCTTC. It is translated as CASSGGRRNEQFF.

In its sample, this clonotype was seen a few times. The chain joins TRBV29-1 to TRBJ2-7, with D tentatively TRBD1 (6 bases). The CDR3 covers 13 residues. Deletions cut 6 bases from V and 0 bases from J, with 12 bases between. Germline lookup yields CDR1 SQVTM and CDR2 ANQGSEA. The CDR3 DNA follows: TGCAGCGTCCTTTGGGACAACTCCTACGAGCAGTACTTC. The encoded protein is CSVLWDNSYEQYF.

This chain joins TRBV6-1 and TRBJ2-5; TRBD2 aligns across 8 bases. Per the germline V gene, CDR1 is MNHNS and CDR2 is SASEGT. This CDR3 is built from 16 residues. The ends lost 6 bases at V and 4 bases at J; junction bases unmatched: 13. The CDR3 protein is CASRREGRGRRETQYF. The CDR3 coding sequence is TGTGCCAGCAGACGGGAGGGCCGGGGGCGGCGAGAGACCCAGTACTTC.

CDR3 residues: CASSARQGANYGYTF. The CDR3 DNA reads as TGTGCCAGCAGCGCACGACAGGGTGCTAACTATGGCTACACCTTC. This chain links TRBV7-6 with TRBJ1-2, with 7 bases identical to TRBD1. The CDR3 totals 15 residues. The V gene end was trimmed by 5 bases and the J gene end by 0 bases; junction bases not matched to a gene: 6. The germline gives CDR1 SGHVS, CDR2 FNYEAQ.

This clonotype occurred once. The chain recombines TRBV6-2 or TRBV6-3 with TRBJ2-1; 7 bases align to TRBD2. CDR3 length: 14 amino acids. V trimming: 6 bases; J trimming: 8 bases; junction bases outside the gene matches: 10. CDR1 and CDR2 from the germline V gene are MNHEY and SVGEGT. This CDR3 reads CASSHLGLRDEQFF. As DNA, the CDR3 is TGTGCCAGCAGCCACTTGGGACTACGAGATGAGCAGTTCTTC.

The rearrangement uses TRBV9 and TRBJ1-1; D perhaps matches TRBD1 (6 bases). The CDR3 extends over 16 amino acids. CDR1 is SGDLS and CDR2 is YYNGEE in the germline V gene. The V end was cut by 4 bases, the J end by 3 bases, with 19 bases between. CDR3 in amino acids: CASSSAGASPDTEAFF. The CDR3 DNA sequence: TGTGCCAGCAGCTCCGCAGGGGCTTCCCCAGACACTGAAGCTTTCTTT.

This clonotype was seen more than once but under ten times. The V gene is TRBV20-1, the J gene TRBJ2-7; 7 nucleotides align to TRBD1. This CDR3 has 13 amino acids. V shed 8 bases, J shed 3 bases, and the junction held 10 bases outside the gene matches. Germline lookup yields CDR1 DFQATT and CDR2 SNEGSKA (reference sequence). The CDR3 DNA reads as TGCAGTTTCCTCGGGACAGAGGTCTACGAGCAGTACTTC. Encoded protein: CSFLGTEVYEQYF.

V gene TRBV12-3 or TRBV12-4 combines with J gene TRBJ2-5; TRBD1 or TRBD2 may be the D gene (5 bases each). The CDR3 loop spans 14 amino acids. Trimming cost V 3 bases and J 5 bases, with 13 bases left between them. For the CDR3, the DNA is TGTGCCAGCAGTTTTGGGGGTCCGGGGGAGACCCAGTACTTC. Translated: CASSFGGPGETQYF.

The gene calls are TRBV12-3 or TRBV12-4 and TRBJ2-7, with 7 bases that match TRBD1. This CDR3 has 13 residues. V shed 5 bases, J shed 4 bases, and the junction held 5 bases outside the gene matches. CDR3 bases: TGTGCCAGCAGTCCCGGGACAGAATACGAGCAGTACTTC. It specifies CASSPGTEYEQYF.

This clonotype was seen only a few times. This sequence joins TRBV4-1 and TRBJ2-3, with 8 bases aligning to TRBD2. V lost 5 bases, J lost 2 bases, and 15 bases stayed unmatched. There are 18 residues in the CDR3. Germline assignment: CDR1 MGHRA and CDR2 YSYEKL. The CDR3 DNA reads TGCGCCAGCAGCTTCCGTCCCCCTCTTAGCGGGGACACAGATACGCAGTATTTT. Its translation: CASSFRPPLSGDTDTQYF.

This clonotype was observed a few times. The V call is TRBV7-8, the J call TRBJ1-5; 9 nucleotides match TRBD1. The CDR3 extends over 14 amino acids. CDR1 and CDR2 from the germline V gene are SGHVS and FQNEAQ. V gave up 8 bases and J gave up 6 bases; unmatched junction bases: 8. In DNA form, the CDR3 reads TGTGCCAGCGGCACCAACAGGGGGCTTCAGCCCCAGCATTTT. Translating it yields CASGTNRGLQPQHF.

The chain uses TRBV4-1 and TRBJ1-2; no clear D. Germline loops: CDR1 MGHRA, CDR2 YSYEKL. V was cut by 0 bases and J by 5 bases, with 13 bases left in between. The CDR3 runs 15 residues. CDR3 region: CASSQDAAQWYGYTF. DNA of the CDR3: TGCGCCAGCAGCCAAGATGCGGCCCAGTGGTATGGCTACACCTTC.

This clonotype was seen only once. The chain employs TRBV2 and TRBJ1-2, with D hard to call. The CDR3 totals 12 residues. Germline V gene sequence: CDR1 SNHLY, CDR2 FYNNEI. V was trimmed by 7 bases and J by 4 bases, leaving 10 bases between them. The CDR3 nucleotides read TGTGCCAGCATTCCGGGGTCCTATGGCTACACCTTC. It codes for CASIPGSYGYTF.

The V call is TRBV7-9, the J call TRBJ2-3; 7 bases are shared with TRBD1. The CDR3 is 17 residues long. V shed 1 base, J shed 0 bases, and the junction held 7 bases outside the gene matches. The germline V gene encodes CDR1 SEHNR and CDR2 FQNEAQ (reference sequence). The CDR3 loop reads CASSLDPRDSSTDTQYF. CDR3 bases: TGTGCCAGCAGCTTAGACCCTCGGGACAGTAGCACAGATACGCAGTATTTT.

This clonotype has only a few counts. The V and J genes are TRBV7-6 and TRBJ1-6; D is unclear. The V gene's germline CDR1 is SGHVS and CDR2 FNYEAQ. The CDR3 sequence is 14 residues long. Trimming took off 4 bases at V and 8 bases at J, with 12 bases between the two ends. CDR3 sequence: CASSSLDLDSPLHF. CDR3 sequence (DNA): TGTGCCAGCAGCTCACTGGACCTCGATTCACCCCTCCACTTT.

The chain is built from TRBV28 and TRBJ1-6, with D possibly TRBD1 on 6 matching bases. CDR3 size: 15 residues. V was clipped by 2 bases and J by 8 bases, with 13 bases between them. CDR1 is MDHEN, CDR2 SYDVKM, per germline. The CDR3 here is CASSLTFSGDSPLHF. CDR3 in DNA: TGTGCCAGCAGTTTAACGTTCTCAGGGGATTCACCCCTCCACTTT.